This TCR beta chain was recovered during a study of CD8+CD57+ T cells in acquired aplastic anemia. Selection for sequencing was limited to patients who had shown CD8+CD57+ cell expansion by flow cytometry. This clonotype was seen ten or more times. Template material for TCR beta VDJ and CDR3 profiling consisted of genomic DNA. TCRdb re-analysed the reads in MiXCR, keeping a single row per CDR3 protein. The sample has 150,000 or so distinct CDR3 sequences, about 50% seen once. This CDR3 is built from 13 residues. CDR1 and CDR2 (germline): SGHTA, FQGTGA. V was shortened by 1 base and J by 6 bases, with 8 bases between the two germline ends.

The specimen was sorted CD4+, CD8+, or CD8+CD57+ T cells (not recorded which) from PBMCs. This TCR was sampled from a human donor with aplastic anemia. The chain recombines TRBV7-3 with TRBJ2-3; D unresolved. The CDR3 is CASSLNFLDTQYF. As DNA, the CDR3 is TGTGCCAGCAGCTTAAATTTCCTGGATACGCAGTATTTT.